The T cell receptor beta chain under discussion was sequenced for a study of T-cell reconstitution after alpha-beta-depleted transplantation in children. Points from the study as a whole: Diversity and T-cell counts at one year after transplant derived mostly from new T cells. Some patients' high day-60 TCRbeta diversity was traced to surviving recipient T cells and thymic progenitors.

Of note for this clonotype: What it binds is unknown.

Preparation of the TCRbeta library was carried out with unique molecular identifiers. MiXCR was run by TCRdb on the PCR reads, yielding one entry per CDR3 protein. This table holds around 700,000 distinct CDR3 sequences, 13% found once. CDR3 size: 13 residues. Trimming removed 1 base from V and 8 bases from J; junction bases left unmatched: 2. Germline-derived CDR1 and CDR2 are DFQATT and SNEGSKA (reference sequence). The clonotype comes from a girl between 2 and 10 years old with congenital amegakaryocytic thrombocytopenia, due to receive a stem cell transplant. The sample was PBMCs, taken before TCRalphabeta/CD19-depleted stem cell transplant. The genes are TRBV20-1 and TRBJ1-6, with 7 nucleotides matching TRBD1. CDR3 DNA sequence: TGCAGTGCTAGAGTGCAGGGGGATTCACCCCTCCACTTT. This sequence encodes CSARVQGDSPLHF.